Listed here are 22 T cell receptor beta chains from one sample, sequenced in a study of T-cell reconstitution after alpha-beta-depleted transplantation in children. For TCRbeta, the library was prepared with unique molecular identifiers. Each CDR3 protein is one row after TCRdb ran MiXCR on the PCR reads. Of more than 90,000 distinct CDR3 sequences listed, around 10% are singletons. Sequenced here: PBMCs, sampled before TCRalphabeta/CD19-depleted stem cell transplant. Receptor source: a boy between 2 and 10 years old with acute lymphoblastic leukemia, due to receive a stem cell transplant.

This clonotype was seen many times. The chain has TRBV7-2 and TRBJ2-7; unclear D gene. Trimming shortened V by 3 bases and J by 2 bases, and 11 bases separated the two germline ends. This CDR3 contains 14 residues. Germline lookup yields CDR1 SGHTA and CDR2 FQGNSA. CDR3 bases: TGTGCCAGCAGCTTTAGTCCAGCCGCCTACGAGCAGTACTTC. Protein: CASSFSPAAYEQYF.

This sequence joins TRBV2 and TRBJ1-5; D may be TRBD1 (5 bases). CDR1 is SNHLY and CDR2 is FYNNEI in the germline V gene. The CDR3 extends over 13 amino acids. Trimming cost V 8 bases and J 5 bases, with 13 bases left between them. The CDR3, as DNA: TGTGCCAGCGGCGGGACGGGTGATCAGCCCCAGCATTTT. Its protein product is CASGGTGDQPQHF. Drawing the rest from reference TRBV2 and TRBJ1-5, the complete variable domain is EPEVTQTPSHQVTQMGQEVILRCVPISNHLYFYWYRQILGQKVEFLVSFYNNEISEKSEIFDDQFSVERPDGSNFTLKIRSTKLEDSAMYFCASGGTGDQPQHFGDGTRLSIL.

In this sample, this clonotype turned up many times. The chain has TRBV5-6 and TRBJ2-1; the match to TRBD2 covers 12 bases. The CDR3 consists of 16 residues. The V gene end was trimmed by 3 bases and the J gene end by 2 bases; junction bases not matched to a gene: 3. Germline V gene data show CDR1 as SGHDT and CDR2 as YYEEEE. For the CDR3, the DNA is TGTGCCAGCAGCTCACGACTAGCGGGAGCCTACAATGAGCAGTTCTTC. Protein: CASSSRLAGAYNEQFF.

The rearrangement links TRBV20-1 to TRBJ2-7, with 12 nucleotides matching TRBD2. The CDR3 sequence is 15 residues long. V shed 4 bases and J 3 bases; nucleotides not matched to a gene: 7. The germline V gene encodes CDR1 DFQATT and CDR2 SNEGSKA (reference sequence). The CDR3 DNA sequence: TGCAGTGCTAACGGACTAGCGGGAACAGTCTACGAGCAGTACTTC. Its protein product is CSANGLAGTVYEQYF.

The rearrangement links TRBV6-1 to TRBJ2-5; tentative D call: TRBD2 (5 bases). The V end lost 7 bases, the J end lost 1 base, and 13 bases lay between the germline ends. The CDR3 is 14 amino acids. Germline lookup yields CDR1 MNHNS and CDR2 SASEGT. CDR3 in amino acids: CASTYRDFQETQYF. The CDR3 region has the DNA TGTGCCAGCACATACCGGGATTTCCAAGAGACCCAGTACTTC.

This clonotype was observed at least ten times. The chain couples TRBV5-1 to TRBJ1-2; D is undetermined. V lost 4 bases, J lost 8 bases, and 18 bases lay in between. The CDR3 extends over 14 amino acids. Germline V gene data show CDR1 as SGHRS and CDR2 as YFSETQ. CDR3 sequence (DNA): TGCGCCAGCAGCCCTGGCCAGGCAGGAGGAGGCTACACCTTC. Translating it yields CASSPGQAGGGYTF.

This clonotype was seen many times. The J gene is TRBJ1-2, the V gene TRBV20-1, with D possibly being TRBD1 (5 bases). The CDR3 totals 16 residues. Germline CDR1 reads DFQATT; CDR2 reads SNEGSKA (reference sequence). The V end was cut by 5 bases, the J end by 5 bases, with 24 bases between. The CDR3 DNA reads TGCAGTGCTGGGCAACAAGGGATACCTGGGGGTTATGGCTACACCTTC. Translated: CSAGQQGIPGGYGYTF.

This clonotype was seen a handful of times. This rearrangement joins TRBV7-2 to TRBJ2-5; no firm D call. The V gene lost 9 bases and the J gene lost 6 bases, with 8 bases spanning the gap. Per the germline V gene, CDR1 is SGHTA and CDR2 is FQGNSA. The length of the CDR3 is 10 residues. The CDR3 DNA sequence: TGTGCCAGTGAGAAGAAGACCCAGTACTTC. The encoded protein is CASEKKTQYF.

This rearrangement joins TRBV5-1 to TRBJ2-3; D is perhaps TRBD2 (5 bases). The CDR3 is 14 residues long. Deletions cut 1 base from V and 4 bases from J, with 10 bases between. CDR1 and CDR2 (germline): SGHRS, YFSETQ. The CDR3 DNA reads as TGCGCCAGCAGCTTGATTAGCGCAGCAGATACGCAGTATTTT. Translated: CASSLISAADTQYF.

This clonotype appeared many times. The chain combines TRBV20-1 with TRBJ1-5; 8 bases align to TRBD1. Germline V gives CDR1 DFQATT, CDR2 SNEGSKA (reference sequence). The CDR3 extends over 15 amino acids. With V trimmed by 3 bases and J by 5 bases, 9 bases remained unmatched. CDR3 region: CSASRLGQGDQPQHF. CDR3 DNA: TGCAGTGCTAGCCGGTTAGGACAGGGTGATCAGCCCCAGCATTTT.

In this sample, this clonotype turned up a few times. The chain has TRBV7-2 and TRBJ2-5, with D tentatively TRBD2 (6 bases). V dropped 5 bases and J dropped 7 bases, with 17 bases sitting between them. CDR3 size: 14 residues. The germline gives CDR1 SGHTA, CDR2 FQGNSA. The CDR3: CASSPDSGFATQYF. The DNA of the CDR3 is TGTGCCAGCAGCCCGGATAGCGGCTTTGCGACCCAGTACTTC.

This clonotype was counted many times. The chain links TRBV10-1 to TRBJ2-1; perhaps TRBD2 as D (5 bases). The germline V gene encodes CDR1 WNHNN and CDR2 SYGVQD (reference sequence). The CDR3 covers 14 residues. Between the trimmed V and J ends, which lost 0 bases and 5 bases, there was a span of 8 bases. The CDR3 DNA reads TGCGCCAGCAGTGAGTCGGGAGTCGACAATGAGCAGTTCTTC. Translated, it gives CASSESGVDNEQFF.

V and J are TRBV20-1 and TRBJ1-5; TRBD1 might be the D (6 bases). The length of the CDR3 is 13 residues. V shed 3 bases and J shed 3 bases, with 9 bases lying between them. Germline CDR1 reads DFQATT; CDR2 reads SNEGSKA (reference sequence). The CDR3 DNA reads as TGCAGTGCTAGGACAGGAGTCAATCAGCCCCAGCATTTT. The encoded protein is CSARTGVNQPQHF.

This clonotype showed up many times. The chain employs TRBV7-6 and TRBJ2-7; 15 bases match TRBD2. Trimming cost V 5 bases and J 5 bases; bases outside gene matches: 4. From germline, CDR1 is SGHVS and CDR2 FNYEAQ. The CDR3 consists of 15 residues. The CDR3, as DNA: TGTGCCAGCAGCAGGACTAGCGGGAGGGCGCACGAGCAGTACTTC. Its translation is CASSRTSGRAHEQYF.

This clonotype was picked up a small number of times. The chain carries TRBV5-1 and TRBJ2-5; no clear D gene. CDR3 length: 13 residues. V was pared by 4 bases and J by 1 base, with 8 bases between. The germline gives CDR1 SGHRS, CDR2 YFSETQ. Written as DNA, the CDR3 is TGCGCCAGCAGCCCCAACCGCCAAGAGACCCAGTACTTC. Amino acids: CASSPNRQETQYF. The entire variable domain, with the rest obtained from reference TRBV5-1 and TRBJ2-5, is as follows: KAGVTQTPRYLIKTRGQQVTLSCSPISGHRSVSWYQQTPGQGLQFLFEYFSETQRNKGNFPGRFSGRQFSNSRSEMNVSTLELGDSALYLCASSPNRQETQYFGPGTRLLVL.

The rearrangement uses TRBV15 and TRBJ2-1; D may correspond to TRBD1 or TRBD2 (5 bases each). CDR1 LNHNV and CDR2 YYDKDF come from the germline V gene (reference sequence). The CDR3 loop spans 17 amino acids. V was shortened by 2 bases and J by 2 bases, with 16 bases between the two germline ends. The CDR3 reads CATSRQPRGVTYNEQFF. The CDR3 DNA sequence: TGTGCCACCAGCAGACAACCTAGAGGGGTGACCTACAATGAGCAGTTCTTC.

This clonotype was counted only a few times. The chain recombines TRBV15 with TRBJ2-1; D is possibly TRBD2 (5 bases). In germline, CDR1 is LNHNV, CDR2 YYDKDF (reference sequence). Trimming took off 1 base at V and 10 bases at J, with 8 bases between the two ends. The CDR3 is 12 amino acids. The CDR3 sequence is CATSRGIAEQFF. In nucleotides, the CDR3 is TGTGCCACCAGCAGAGGAATAGCGGAGCAGTTCTTC.

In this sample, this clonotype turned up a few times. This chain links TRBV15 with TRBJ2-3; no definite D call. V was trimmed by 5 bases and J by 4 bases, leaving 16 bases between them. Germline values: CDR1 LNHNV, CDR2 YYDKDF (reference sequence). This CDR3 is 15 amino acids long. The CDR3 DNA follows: TGTGCCACCAGCGCCCGTGCTTCGGGCGCAGATACGCAGTATTTT. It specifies CATSARASGADTQYF.

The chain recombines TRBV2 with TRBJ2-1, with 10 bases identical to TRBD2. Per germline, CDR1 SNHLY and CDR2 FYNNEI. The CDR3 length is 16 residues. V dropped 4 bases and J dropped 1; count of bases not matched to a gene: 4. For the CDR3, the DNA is TGTGCCAGCAGTGCCCCGACTAGCGGGTCCTACAATGAGCAGTTCTTC. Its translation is CASSAPTSGSYNEQFF.

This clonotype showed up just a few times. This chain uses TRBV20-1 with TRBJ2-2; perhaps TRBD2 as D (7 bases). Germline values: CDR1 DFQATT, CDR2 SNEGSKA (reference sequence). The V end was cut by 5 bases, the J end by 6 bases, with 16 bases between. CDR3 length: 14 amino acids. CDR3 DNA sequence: TGCAGTGCTCTAAACCGGGGGGCAGCCGGGGAGCTGTTTTTT. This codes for CSALNRGAAGELFF.

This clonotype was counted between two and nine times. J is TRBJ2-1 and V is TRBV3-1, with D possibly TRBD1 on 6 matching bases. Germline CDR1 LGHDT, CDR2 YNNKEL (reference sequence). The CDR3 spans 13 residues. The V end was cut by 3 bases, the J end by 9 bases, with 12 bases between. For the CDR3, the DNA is TGTGCCAGCAGCCAGGGGGCCAGGTCTGAGCAGTTCTTC. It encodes CASSQGARSEQFF.

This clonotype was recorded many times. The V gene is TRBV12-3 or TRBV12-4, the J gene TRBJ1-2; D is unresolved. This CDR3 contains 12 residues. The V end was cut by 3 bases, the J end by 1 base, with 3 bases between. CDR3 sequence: CASSLINYGYTF. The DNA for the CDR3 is TGTGCCAGCAGTTTGATTAACTATGGCTACACCTTC.